Listed below are T cell receptor beta chains from one sample, sequenced in a study of beta chain features in type 1 diabetes. Clones were sequenced by immunoSEQ multiplex PCR, and TCRdb holds only the in-frame ones, with some missing. The sample shows a few hundred thousand clones, around 13% of them seen only once. Input material: naive CD4+ T cells from blood. These TCRs come from a man aged 25 to 40 with type 1 diabetes. Both conserved end residues are part of each CDR3. A D gene is named only where the DNA matches it firmly. Clone size is not always given. Where it is, it says once, few, many or a class for expanded clones.

v_gene	d_gene	j_gene	abundance	CDR3nt	CDR3aa
TRBV9	NA	TRBJ2-2	NA	TGTGCCAGCAGCGTAGGTAGCGGGGGACAGGCCGGGGAGCTGTTTTTT	CASSVGSGGQAGELFF
TRBV7-6	TRBD1	TRBJ2-7	NA	TGTGCCAGCAGCTTAGATCCGGACAGGGGACTGTACGAGCAGTACTTC	CASSLDPDRGLYEQYF
TRBV23-1	TRBD1	TRBJ1-5	NA	TGCGCCAGCAGTCAGGGGGACAGGGGGATAAGGCAGCCCCAGCATTTT	CASSQGDRGIRQPQHF
TRBV18	TRBD2	TRBJ2-1	few	TGTGCCAGCTCACCCGGACTAGCGGACAATGAGCAGTTCTTC	CASSPGLADNEQFF
TRBV18	NA	TRBJ1-1	few	TGTGCCAGCTCACCACCAGGACAGATGAACACTGAAGCTTTCTTT	CASSPPGQMNTEAFF
TRBV5-6	TRBD1	TRBJ1-2	NA	TGTGCCAGCAGCCTAGGACAGGGTGGCTATGGCTACACCTTC	CASSLGQGGYGYTF
TRBV6-5	TRBD1	TRBJ2-7	few	TGTGCCAGCAGACACGACAGGGGGGACTCCTACGAGCAGTACTTC	CASRHDRGDSYEQYF
TRBV6-6	TRBD1	TRBJ2-7	few	TGTGCCAGCAGTTACCTGACAGGGTACGAGGCCGAGCAGTACTTC	CASSYLTGYEAEQYF
TRBV5-1	TRBD1	TRBJ2-5	NA	TGCGCCAGCAGCTCCGGGACAGGGGGACAAGAGACCCAGTACTTC	CASSSGTGGQETQYF
TRBV9	TRBD1	TRBJ2-5	NA	TGTGCCAGCAGCGGTGCACAGGGGGCTAGTGGAGAGACCCAGTACTTC	CASSGAQGASGETQYF